This TCR beta chain was sequenced during a study of cytomegalovirus exposure and HLA in healthy donors (dated by TCRdb to between 2016 and 2019). Broadly, across the study: The roughly 670 repertoires of the first cohort and the roughly 120 validation repertoires were produced on the same platform, according to a later analysis. The study aimed to test whether signatures of past pathogen exposure could be identified by cataloging public T cell receptors. Along with the roughly 670-subject first cohort, a separate validation cohort of over 90 different subjects was used. High-throughput TCR immunosequencing, statistical association of individual TCRs with disease status, and machine learning were combined to predict cytomegalovirus infection status.

CDR1 and CDR2 are drawn from the germline V gene (reference sequence): SGHAT, FQDESV. Spanning cysteine to phenylalanine, the CDR3 consists of 19 amino acids. The entry retains the CDR3 DNA only, 57 bases that are in frame from base 1. V has 5 bases trimmed and J has 7 bases trimmed; junction bases matching no gene number 21. Separate from the approximately 700-subject first cohort, the validation cohort of 120 subjects was the group to which the donors belonged. Library method: the immunoSEQ multiplex PCR assay. The original methods were these. A statistical classification framework was built for diagnosing cytomegalovirus status from the catalog of TCR beta chain sequences. TCRdb took this table from immuneACCESS and kept in-frame rearrangements with V and J called. Such tables lack part of the clones; where checked against another copy, unresolved V genes explain under half of the gap, and the rest is unexplained. Clone size and V and J calls were adopted from that table, with D and trimming inferred from the DNA. The table for this sample lists 150,000 or so clones; 85% to 90% of them were counted only once. The top ten hold about 6.4% of the sample.

The paper's findings and limits, for the study overall: A later analysis lacked HLA typing for the validation cohort, so it scored co-occurrence in that cohort across all 120 or so repertoires. While some public TCRs were present in many individuals, most TCR sequences turned up only very rarely across donors. A few of the identified cytomegalovirus-associated TCR beta chains were confirmed in vitro to be specific for cytomegalovirus antigens. Cytomegalovirus status was reported to be diagnosed by the classifier with high specificity and sensitivity in both the original and validation cohorts. It was suggested by the authors that the approach could potentially be generalized to other disease states and immunological phenotypes. The study gave a list of over 150 TCR beta chains associated with cytomegalovirus. Of the cluster scores, around 95% were above 0 in a later analysis, which found that TCRs clustered in the first cohort also tended to co-occur in the 120 validation repertoires.

Worth noting for this clone: What antigen it recognizes has not been identified. Base qualities are not provided; no much larger clone lies one nucleotide away.

The chain was built from TRBV11-1 and TRBJ2-1; 9 junctional bases match TRBD2. The specimen was PBMCs. The clonotype was recovered from a woman under 40 in good health and CMV-seropositive. The DNA is TGTGCCAGCAGCACCGCCAGGGGCGGGGGGGCCGTGGGTGGAAATGAGCAGTTCTTC. Its protein is CASSTARGGGAVGGNEQFF.